This T cell receptor beta chain derives from a study of early stage breast cancer tumors (dated by TCRdb to between 2016 and 2019). With respect to the entire study: Of the roughly 16 invasive breast tumors, about 13 were found to be estrogen receptor-positive, progesterone receptor-positive and HER2-negative. On average, each sample got around 10-fold read coverage. The samples as a whole yielded under 3,500,000 detected templates, corresponding to some 1 million unique clonotypes. Of the roughly twelve ER+/PR+/HER2- tumors, eight were classified as invasive ductal carcinomas and four as invasive lobular carcinomas. The investigation overall reported the following: Bulk genomic DNA sequencing of unsorted cells missed chain pairing and functional markers such as CD4, CD8 and FOXP3. Because the cohort was small, a breakdown by tumor subtype could not be done. Repertoires from blood and normal breast were more alike than repertoires from blood and tumor, and in 14 of 16 patients, comparing each tissue with blood separated tumor from normal. Around 2.5-fold higher T cell density and higher clonality were observed in tumors than in adjacent normal breast tissue. Enriched TCRB sequences shared across patients were found to be mostly commonly generated sequences that were unlikely to play an important role in the tumor microenvironment.

The study profiled bulk TCR beta-chain repertoires in matched peripheral blood, tumor and adjacent normal breast tissue taken from approximately 15 patients with early-stage breast cancer. Before surgery, 5-10 mL of whole blood was collected into EDTA tubes and then processed within 2 hours. Peripheral blood mononuclear cells were isolated by Ficoll-Paque centrifugation in SepMate-50 tubes. PBMCs were cryopreserved in aliquots of roughly 1.8 to 4 million cells in about 90% FBS with approximately 10% DMSO and kept in liquid nitrogen. The Qiagen AllPrep DNA/RNA Mini kit was used for genomic DNA extraction. As concerns this clone: Its recognized antigen is unknown. Base-call qualities are not available, and no considerably larger clone is one nucleotide away.

Each sample was amplified as two independent genomic DNA replicates: about 0.47 ug for blood and approximately 1.5 ug for tumor or normal breast. TCRB sequencing of genomic DNA was carried out with the ImmunoSeq Intro kit according to the manufacturer's instructions. Multiplex PCR ran roughly 30 cycles with proprietary primers and spike-in control sequences for absolute quantification. Single-end 150-bp reads were used to sequence an 87-bp fragment covering the CDR3 and the flanking V and J genes. Seven samples, with two replicates for each sample, were multiplexed per lane of an Illumina MiSeq using version 3.0 chemistry. In the authors' own workflow: The vendor's proprietary pipeline processed the raw data and merged both replicates into a single result for each sample. Clonotypes were defined as productive rearrangements sharing the V-gene family, CDR3 amino acid sequence and J-gene segment. Clonality was computed as 1 minus the normalized Shannon entropy (Pielou evenness) of TCRB abundances. To estimate T cell density, the total number of templates was divided by the number of input cells, which was inferred from the amount of DNA input. Recon with default parameters was used to estimate total repertoire diversity and clonality. Tumor-enriched clonotypes were defined as having over 0.1% abundance in tumor and at least 32-fold higher abundance than in normal breast. The table comes from immuneACCESS by way of TCRdb, which keeps in-frame sequences with V and J called. Part of the clones is missing from these tables; in studies checked, under half for an unresolved V gene and the rest for unknown reasons. V, J and clone size were drawn from that table, and D and trimming were deduced from the DNA. The sample includes 65,000 to 75,000 clones, with 65% to 85% observed a single time. Roughly 4.7% of the sample belongs to the ten largest clones.

The CDR3 has 16 amino acids, counting the end cysteine and phenylalanine. Only CDR3 DNA remains: 48 bases, in frame from the first base. V is clipped by 5 bases and J by 0 bases, and the sequence between their germline boundaries is 14 bases long. From the germline V gene (reference sequence), CDR1 is LNHNV and CDR2 is YYDKDF. The specimen was blood. This chain joins TRBV15 to TRBJ1-5; matching of 5 bases hints at TRBD1 as the D gene. This sequence originates from a person aged 35-49 years with breast cancer. The CDR3 protein is CATSRGGGYSNQPQHF. The nucleotides are TGTGCCACCAGCCGTGGGGGTGGATATAGCAATCAGCCCCAGCATTTT.